This TCR beta chain was obtained from a study of cytomegalovirus exposure and HLA in healthy donors. Study in general: The 600 to 800 first-cohort repertoires shared a platform with the 120 or so validation repertoires, as reported in a later analysis. General study points: Cytomegalovirus-associated TCR beta chains were listed, numbering more than 150. Most TCR sequences were uncommon, yet certain public TCRs appeared in many donors.

In its sample, this clone was seen once. Its antigen is not known. While the first cohort had around 700 subjects, the donors belonged to the separate validation cohort of about 120 subjects. The method was immunoSEQ multiplex PCR; TCRdb's version includes in-frame clones alone and lacks a portion of them. The data hold roughly 190,000 clones, with 86% observed a single time. J gave up 6 bases and V 5 bases, and 3 bases lay outside the gene matches. The CDR3 is 13 residues long. From germline, CDR1 is SGHAT and CDR2 FQDESV (reference sequence). The gene calls are TRBV11-1 and TRBJ2-1; 8 bases align to TRBD2. The sequence was obtained from a man younger than 45 in good health and CMV-seropositive. Sequences were obtained from PBMCs. The CDR3 DNA follows: TGTGCCAGCAGCACAGCGGGAGTCAATGAGCAGTTCTTC. Translating gives CASSTAGVNEQFF. Full variable domain (outside the CDR3, taken from reference TRBV11-1 and TRBJ2-1): EAEVAQSPRYKITEKSQAVAFWCDPISGHATLYWYRQILGQGPELLVQFQDESVVDDSQLPKDRFSAERLKGVDSTLKIQPAELGDSAMYLCASSTAGVNEQFFGPGTRLTVL.